This T cell receptor beta chain was sequenced in a study of T-cell memory formation after mild COVID-19. Whole-study findings and limits: The study detected some responding clones in pre-infection memory, suggesting cross-reactive memory joined.

Germline assignment: CDR1 DFQATT and CDR2 SNEGSKA (reference sequence). V gave up 8 bases and J gave up 3 bases, with 1 base separating them. The length of the CDR3 is 8 residues. There are a few counts of this clonotype. Its antigen is not identified. A 5'RACE reaction primed in the constant segment made cDNA libraries of TCR alpha and TCR beta, and these carried sample barcodes and UMIs. TCRdb reprocessed the 5' RACE reads with MiXCR, giving one entry per CDR3 protein. The table has roughly 150,000 distinct CDR3 sequences, more than 12% seen once; the top ten hold 13% to 15%. The sample was PBMCs or a T cell subset sorted from them (not recorded which). The source is an adult woman who had mild COVID-19 (a few samples of this study predate the infection). Cell type and time point are not known. This sequence joins TRBV20-1 and TRBJ1-1; D not certain. In DNA, the CDR3 is TGCAGTTACACTGAAGCTTTCTTT. Its protein is CSYTEAFF.